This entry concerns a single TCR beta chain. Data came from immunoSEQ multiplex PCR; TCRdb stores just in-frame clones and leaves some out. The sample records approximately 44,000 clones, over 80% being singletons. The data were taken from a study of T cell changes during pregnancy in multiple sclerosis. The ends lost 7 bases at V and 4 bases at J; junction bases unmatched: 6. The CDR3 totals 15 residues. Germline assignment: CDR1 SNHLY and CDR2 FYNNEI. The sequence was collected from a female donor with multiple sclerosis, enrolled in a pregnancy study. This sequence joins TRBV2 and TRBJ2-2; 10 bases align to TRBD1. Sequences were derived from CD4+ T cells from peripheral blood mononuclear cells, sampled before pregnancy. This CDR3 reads CASTLTGGFTGELFF. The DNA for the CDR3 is TGTGCCAGCACTTTGACAGGGGGCTTCACCGGGGAGCTGTTTTTT.